Here is one T cell receptor (beta chain) with its context. The data belong to a study of response to subunit inactivated influenza vaccine. CDR1 and CDR2 from the germline V gene are LNHDA and SQIVND (reference sequence). The V gene lost 6 bases and the J gene lost 2 bases, with 13 bases spanning the gap. The CDR3 extends over 14 amino acids. In TCRdb, the RT-PCR reads were re-called with MiXCR into one record per CDR3 protein. The sample contains roughly 290,000 distinct CDR3 sequences, around a fifth of which appear only once. Source: PBMCs from blood, taken 21 months after vaccination. The genes are TRBV19 and TRBJ1-2; D is ambiguous. This sequence originates from a man aged 50 to 75 who received an inactivated influenza vaccine. The CDR3 region has the DNA TGTGCCAGTAGCCGCGGGTCTGTCAACTATGGCTACACCTTC. This gives the protein CASSRGSVNYGYTF.